Each of the 10 T cell receptor beta chains below was sequenced from the same sample in a study of control samples from healthy donors and cancer patients. The data were produced by immunoSEQ multiplex PCR, yet TCRdb's version contains in-frame clones alone and is incomplete. The data contain 140,000 to 150,000 clones, 91% of them singletons. Sequences were obtained from blood. Every receptor here comes from a man aged 25-40 years in good health.

The table lists this clone with a count of one. V gene TRBV18 combines with J gene TRBJ2-7, with TRBD1 matching over 7 bases. V lost 4 bases to trimming and J lost 6 bases; unmatched junction nucleotides: 6. The CDR3 length is 13 residues. Germline CDR1 is KGHSH and CDR2 is LQKENI. CDR3: CASSLDRVGEQYF. CDR3 DNA sequence: TGTGCCAGCTCACTAGACAGGGTTGGCGAGCAGTACTTC.

This rearrangement joins TRBV11-2 to TRBJ2-1; no definite D call. The V gene's germline CDR1 is SGHAT and CDR2 FQNNGV. This CDR3 has 15 amino acids. V lost 1 base, J lost 0 bases, and 7 bases lay in between. CDR3 nucleotides: TGTGCCAGCAGCTTAGCCCCAAGCTCCTACAATGAGCAGTTCTTC. It encodes CASSLAPSSYNEQFF. Complete variable domain (other parts from reference TRBV11-2 and TRBJ2-1): EAGVAQSPRYKIIEKRQSVAFWCNPISGHATLYWYQQILGQGPKLLIQFQNNGVVDDSQLPKDRFSAERLKGVDSTLKIQPAKLEDSAVYLCASSLAPSSYNEQFFGPGTRLTVL.

CDR3 nucleotide sequence: TGTGCCAGCAGCGTAGAACAGGGGGCCCGCCCGAATGAAAAACTGTTTTTT. Translated, it gives CASSVEQGARPNEKLFF. This chain connects TRBV9 to TRBJ1-4; 9 bases align to TRBD1. Per germline, CDR1 SGDLS and CDR2 YYNGEE. V lost 0 bases and J lost 5; bases outside the gene matches: 8. The length of the CDR3 is 17 residues.

The chain couples TRBV3-1 (or the pseudogene TRBV3-2) to TRBJ1-1; unclear D gene. The length of the CDR3 is 13 residues. Germline CDR1 reads LGHDT; CDR2 reads YNNKEL (reference sequence). V lost 4 bases and J lost 8, with 14 bases in between. The CDR3 here is CASSRKQRTEAFF. DNA of the CDR3: TGTGCCAGCAGCCGAAAGCAAAGGACGGAAGCTTTCTTT.

The V call is TRBV9, the J call TRBJ1-1, with D tentatively TRBD1 (5 bases). V was pared by 4 bases and J by 6 bases, with 22 bases between. The germline gives CDR1 SGDLS, CDR2 YYNGEE. The CDR3 has 16 amino acids. CDR3 sequence: CASSTPLRRGDPEAFF. The CDR3 DNA reads as TGTGCCAGCAGCACCCCCTTGCGGAGAGGGGACCCTGAAGCTTTCTTT.

This clone was seen just once. The V call is TRBV27, the J call TRBJ1-1; no clear D gene. Germline V gene sequence: CDR1 MNHEY, CDR2 SMNVEV (reference sequence). V was shortened by 0 bases and J by 8 bases, with 10 bases between the two germline ends. CDR3 length equals 13 residues. The CDR3 protein is CASSLSRTAEAFF. The CDR3 DNA reads TGTGCCAGCAGTTTATCGCGAACAGCCGAAGCTTTCTTT.

V gene TRBV28 combines with J gene TRBJ2-3, with unresolved D. Germline CDR1 reads MDHEN; CDR2 reads SYDVKM. The V gene lost 4 bases and the J gene lost 6 bases, with 14 bases spanning the gap. CDR3 size: 14 residues. CDR3 coding DNA: TGTGCCAGCAGTTCGAGGCTAGAGGTGGATACGCAGTATTTT. This encodes CASSSRLEVDTQYF. The whole variable domain, remainder taken from reference TRBV28 and TRBJ2-3, is DVKVTQSSRYLVKRTGEKVFLECVQDMDHENMFWYRQDPGLGLRLIYFSYDVKMKEKGDIPEGYSVSREKKERFSLILESASTNQTSMYLCASSSRLEVDTQYFGPGTRLTVL.

J is TRBJ1-4 and V is TRBV6-5; D is unclear. V shed 5 bases and J shed 7 bases, with 8 bases lying between them. This CDR3 region has 12 residues. From germline, CDR1 is MNHEY and CDR2 SVGAGI. CDR3 bases: TGTGCCAGCAGTCACAATAGTGAAAAACTGTTTTTT. As protein: CASSHNSEKLFF.

The rearrangement links TRBV5-1 to TRBJ2-1, with no clear D. V was clipped by 3 bases and J by 9 bases, with 16 bases between them. The CDR3 runs to 14 residues. Germline values: CDR1 SGHRS, CDR2 YFSETQ. The CDR3 sequence is CASSYRSGLAEQFF. The CDR3 DNA sequence: TGCGCCAGCAGCTACCGGTCCGGGTTAGCTGAGCAGTTCTTC.

V is TRBV9 and J is TRBJ1-4; D unclear. The germline gives CDR1 SGDLS, CDR2 YYNGEE. The CDR3 has 15 residues. With 4 bases removed from V and 4 bases from J, the gap between germline ends came to 14 bases. The CDR3 DNA sequence: TGTGCCAGCAGCCCAAACCTTAGTCTTAATGAAAAACTGTTTTTT. It translates to CASSPNLSLNEKLFF.